This is a list of T cell receptor beta chains from one sample in a study of cytotoxic CD8 clonotypes in ibrutinib-treated CLL. Method: immunoSEQ multiplex PCR; TCRdb's copy keeps in-frame clones and lacks some. In the table there are approximately 280,000 clones, roughly four fifths of which are singletons. This sample comprised PBMCs, obtained at disease progression, from a patient treated with ibrutinib. These receptors originate from a human donor with chronic lymphocytic leukemia. CDR3s include the opening cysteine and the closing phenylalanine or tryptophan. D genes are given only for firm matches. Only some rows state a clone size, as once, few, many or a class for expanded clones.

CDR3 protein: CASSQGTRSPRLQETQYF
CDR3 DNA: TGTGCCAGCAGCCAAGGGACTAGGAGCCCTCGCCTCCAAGAGACCCAGTACTTC
clone size: NA
V gene: TRBV4-2
J gene: TRBJ2-5
D gene: TRBD2

CDR3 protein: CASSFEGARNTEAFF
CDR3 DNA: TGCGCCAGCAGCTTCGAGGGGGCCAGGAACACTGAAGCTTTCTTT
clone size: NA
V gene: TRBV5-1
J gene: TRBJ1-1
D gene: TRBD1

CDR3 protein: CASTNGRRYGYTF
CDR3 DNA: TGTGCCAGCACCAATGGACGGCGCTATGGCTACACCTTC
clone size: once
V gene: TRBV6-5
J gene: TRBJ1-2
D gene: NA

CDR3 protein: CASSSLGGLHTGELFF
CDR3 DNA: TGTGCCAGCAGCTCCTTGGGGGGGCTCCACACCGGGGAGCTGTTTTTT
clone size: NA
V gene: TRBV9
J gene: TRBJ2-2
D gene: NA

CDR3 protein: CASSSPGEQYF
CDR3 DNA: TGTGCCAGCAGCTCCCCTGGAGAGCAGTACTTC
clone size: NA
V gene: TRBV9
J gene: TRBJ2-7
D gene: NA

CDR3 protein: CASAPFQGAGNTIYF
CDR3 DNA: TGTGCCAGCGCCCCGTTCCAGGGGGCTGGAAACACCATATATTTT
clone size: NA
V gene: TRBV18
J gene: TRBJ1-3
D gene: TRBD1

CDR3 protein: CASSVGGSGTDTQYF
CDR3 DNA: TGTGCCAGCAGCGTAGGAGGGTCAGGTACAGATACGCAGTATTTT
clone size: few
V gene: TRBV9
J gene: TRBJ2-3
D gene: NA

CDR3 protein: CASNKYSLPGQGKTDTQYF
CDR3 DNA: TGCGCCAGCAACAAATATTCTCTTCCGGGACAGGGTAAAACAGATACGCAGTATTTT
clone size: once
V gene: TRBV5-1
J gene: TRBJ2-3
D gene: TRBD1

CDR3 protein: CASSLTGTMGADTQYF
CDR3 DNA: TGTGCCAGCAGCTTAACCGGGACAATGGGCGCAGATACGCAGTATTTT
clone size: NA
V gene: TRBV7-3
J gene: TRBJ2-3
D gene: NA

CDR3 protein: CASSFRGYGTYNEQFF
CDR3 DNA: TGTGCCAGCAGTTTCCGAGGGTACGGAACCTACAATGAGCAGTTCTTC
clone size: NA
V gene: TRBV6-5
J gene: TRBJ2-1
D gene: NA

CDR3 protein: CASSPEAGLGETQYF
CDR3 DNA: TGTGCCAGCAGCCCCGAGGCAGGGTTGGGGGAGACCCAGTACTTC
clone size: once
V gene: TRBV11-2
J gene: TRBJ2-5
D gene: NA

CDR3 protein: CASSPVDSSYEQYF
CDR3 DNA: TGTGCCAGCTCACCAGTAGACAGCTCCTACGAGCAGTACTTC
clone size: NA
V gene: TRBV18
J gene: TRBJ2-7
D gene: NA

CDR3 protein: CASRSGDRLTGNTIYF
CDR3 DNA: TGTGCCAGCAGGAGTGGTGACAGGCTAACTGGAAACACCATATATTTT
clone size: once
V gene: TRBV27
J gene: TRBJ1-3
D gene: NA

CDR3 protein: CASSGTGRNSPLHF
CDR3 DNA: TGTGCCAGCAGTGGGACAGGCCGAAATTCACCCCTCCACTTT
clone size: few
V gene: TRBV5-6
J gene: TRBJ1-6
D gene: TRBD1

CDR3 protein: CASSQERLAGYTGELFF
CDR3 DNA: TGCGCCAGCAGCCAAGAACGACTAGCGGGGTACACCGGGGAGCTGTTTTTT
clone size: NA
V gene: TRBV4-1
J gene: TRBJ2-2
D gene: TRBD2

CDR3 protein: CASSPSGTQETQYF
CDR3 DNA: TGTGCCAGCAGCCCAAGTGGGACCCAAGAGACCCAGTACTTC
clone size: once
V gene: TRBV7-3
J gene: TRBJ2-5
D gene: NA

CDR3 protein: CASSLSTGGSYEQYF
CDR3 DNA: TGTGCCAGCAGCTTATCGACGGGAGGGTCATACGAGCAGTACTTC
clone size: NA
V gene: TRBV7-6
J gene: TRBJ2-7
D gene: TRBD2

CDR3 protein: CASSVDWARQTQYF
CDR3 DNA: TGTGCCAGCAGCGTAGATTGGGCGCGGCAGACCCAGTACTTC
clone size: NA
V gene: TRBV9
J gene: TRBJ2-5
D gene: NA

CDR3 protein: CASSLIPSNQPQHF
CDR3 DNA: TGCGCCAGCAGCTTGATTCCCAGCAATCAGCCCCAGCATTTT
clone size: NA
V gene: TRBV5-1
J gene: TRBJ1-5
D gene: NA

CDR3 protein: CASSAQQGANYGYTF
CDR3 DNA: TGTGCCAGCAGCGCGCAACAGGGCGCCAACTATGGCTACACCTTC
clone size: NA
V gene: TRBV9
J gene: TRBJ1-2
D gene: NA

CDR3 protein: CASSIPGQPYGYTF
CDR3 DNA: TGTGCCAGTAGTATCCCTGGACAACCGTATGGCTACACCTTC
clone size: NA
V gene: TRBV19
J gene: TRBJ1-2
D gene: NA

CDR3 protein: CASSLGQPLNTEAFF
CDR3 DNA: TGTGCCAGCAGTCTCGGACAGCCCCTGAACACTGAAGCTTTCTTT
clone size: NA
V gene: TRBV28
J gene: TRBJ1-1
D gene: NA

CDR3 protein: CASSDRAALNEQFF
CDR3 DNA: TGTGCCAGCAGTGATAGGGCAGCCCTTAATGAGCAGTTCTTC
clone size: NA
V gene: TRBV2
J gene: TRBJ2-1
D gene: NA

CDR3 protein: CASSLAPLAGSRYEQYF
CDR3 DNA: TGTGCCAGCAGCTTGGCACCCCTGGCGGGAAGTAGGTACGAGCAGTACTTC
clone size: NA
V gene: TRBV5-4
J gene: TRBJ2-7
D gene: NA

CDR3 protein: CASSLIRDGTQYF
CDR3 DNA: TGCGCCAGCAGCTTGATCAGGGACGGGACCCAGTACTTC
clone size: NA
V gene: TRBV5-1
J gene: TRBJ2-5
D gene: NA

CDR3 protein: CASSVGGNGYTF
CDR3 DNA: TGTGCCAGCAGCGTAGGAGGGAATGGCTACACCTTC
clone size: few
V gene: TRBV9
J gene: TRBJ1-2
D gene: NA

CDR3 protein: CASSDSYTEQYF
CDR3 DNA: TGTGCCAGCAGCGACTCATACACCGAGCAGTACTTC
clone size: once
V gene: TRBV7-9
J gene: TRBJ2-7
D gene: NA

CDR3 protein: CASSFSGGHGYTF
CDR3 DNA: TGTGCCAGCAGCTTTTCAGGGGGCCATGGCTACACCTTC
clone size: NA
V gene: TRBV5-6
J gene: TRBJ1-2
D gene: TRBD1

CDR3 protein: CASSLRGTMNTEAFF
CDR3 DNA: TGTGCCAGCAGCTTGAGGGGGACTATGAACACTGAAGCTTTCTTT
clone size: NA
V gene: TRBV7-3
J gene: TRBJ1-1
D gene: NA

CDR3 protein: CASSWTGQETQYF
CDR3 DNA: TGTGCCAGCAGCTGGACAGGCCAAGAGACCCAGTACTTC
clone size: NA
V gene: TRBV7-9
J gene: TRBJ2-5
D gene: TRBD1

CDR3 protein: CASSIVGPDRGTSTDTQYF
CDR3 DNA: TGTGCCAGTAGTATAGTTGGGCCCGACAGGGGAACTAGCACAGATACGCAGTATTTT
clone size: NA
V gene: TRBV19
J gene: TRBJ2-3
D gene: TRBD1

CDR3 protein: CASSTQLAGVDNEQFF
CDR3 DNA: TGTGCCAGCAGCACCCAGTTAGCGGGAGTTGACAATGAGCAGTTCTTC
clone size: NA
V gene: TRBV11-2
J gene: TRBJ2-1
D gene: TRBD2

CDR3 protein: CATLGLDTQYF
CDR3 DNA: TGTGCCACCCTAGGTTTGGATACGCAGTATTTT
clone size: NA
V gene: TRBV6-5
J gene: TRBJ2-3
D gene: NA

CDR3 protein: CASSFKLLAGGDEQFF
CDR3 DNA: TGTGCCAGCAGTTTTAAGCTGCTAGCGGGAGGGGATGAGCAGTTCTTC
clone size: NA
V gene: TRBV7-8
J gene: TRBJ2-1
D gene: TRBD2

CDR3 protein: CASSSGTLSPGELFF
CDR3 DNA: TGTGCCAGCAGCTCCGGGACCTTATCTCCCGGGGAGCTGTTTTTT
clone size: NA
V gene: TRBV7-2
J gene: TRBJ2-2
D gene: NA

CDR3 protein: CASSFTGVDNEQFF
CDR3 DNA: TGTGCCAGCAGCTTTACAGGGGTGGACAATGAGCAGTTCTTC
clone size: few
V gene: TRBV7-9
J gene: TRBJ2-1
D gene: TRBD1

CDR3 protein: CASSDGWASGRGKYEQYF
CDR3 DNA: TGTGCCAGCAGTGACGGTTGGGCTAGCGGGAGGGGGAAATACGAGCAGTACTTC
clone size: NA
V gene: TRBV6-1
J gene: TRBJ2-7
D gene: TRBD2

CDR3 protein: CASSLWGGPYEQYF
CDR3 DNA: TGTGCCAGCAGCTTGTGGGGAGGGCCCTACGAGCAGTACTTC
clone size: NA
V gene: TRBV11-1
J gene: TRBJ2-7
D gene: TRBD2

CDR3 protein: CASSRTGVNQPQHF
CDR3 DNA: TGCGCCAGCAGTCGGACAGGAGTCAATCAGCCCCAGCATTTT
clone size: NA
V gene: TRBV10-2
J gene: TRBJ1-5
D gene: TRBD1

CDR3 protein: CASSPGQGAGETQYF
CDR3 DNA: TGCGCCAGCAGCCCCGGACAGGGGGCAGGGGAGACCCAGTACTTC
clone size: NA
V gene: TRBV5-1
J gene: TRBJ2-5
D gene: TRBD1

CDR3 protein: CASSHEGAYSYEQYF
CDR3 DNA: TGTGCCAGCAGCCACGAGGGGGCTTACTCCTACGAGCAGTACTTC
clone size: NA
V gene: TRBV13
J gene: TRBJ2-7
D gene: TRBD1

CDR3 protein: CASSLGTVTYEQYF
CDR3 DNA: TGCGCCAGCAGCTTGGGTACCGTTACCTACGAGCAGTACTTC
clone size: NA
V gene: TRBV5-1
J gene: TRBJ2-7
D gene: NA

CDR3 protein: CASSQGSGDPYEQYF
CDR3 DNA: TGTGCCAGCAGCCAGGGGTCGGGGGATCCCTACGAGCAGTACTTC
clone size: NA
V gene: TRBV11-2
J gene: TRBJ2-7
D gene: NA

CDR3 protein: CASTTGARTDTQYF
CDR3 DNA: TGTGCCAGCACAACGGGGGCCCGCACAGATACGCAGTATTTT
clone size: NA
V gene: TRBV7-9
J gene: TRBJ2-3
D gene: NA

CDR3 protein: CASSPAWDEQYF
CDR3 DNA: TGCGCCAGCAGCCCGGCCTGGGACGAGCAGTACTTC
clone size: NA
V gene: TRBV5-1
J gene: TRBJ2-7
D gene: NA

CDR3 protein: CASSLDRAQETQYF
CDR3 DNA: TGTGCCAGCAGTCTGGACAGGGCCCAAGAGACCCAGTACTTC
clone size: NA
V gene: TRBV2
J gene: TRBJ2-5
D gene: TRBD1

CDR3 protein: CASSPPAVSRYGYTF
CDR3 DNA: TGTGCCAGCTCACCACCGGCGGTCAGTCGCTATGGCTACACCTTC
clone size: NA
V gene: TRBV18
J gene: TRBJ1-2
D gene: NA

CDR3 protein: CASRGLAGTTDTQYF
CDR3 DNA: TGTGCCAGCAGGGGACTAGCGGGGACCACAGATACGCAGTATTTT
clone size: NA
V gene: TRBV5-6
J gene: TRBJ2-3
D gene: TRBD2

CDR3 protein: CASRITGGGGGYTF
CDR3 DNA: TGTGCCAGCAGGATCACAGGGGGCGGCGGGGGCTACACCTTC
clone size: NA
V gene: TRBV2
J gene: TRBJ1-2
D gene: TRBD1

CDR3 protein: CATSPRVGGAIEAFF
CDR3 DNA: TGTGCCACCAGCCCCCGAGTGGGGGGGGCAATTGAAGCTTTCTTT
clone size: NA
V gene: TRBV15
J gene: TRBJ1-1
D gene: NA

CDR3 protein: CASSTPGSPYGYTF
CDR3 DNA: TGTGCCAGTAGTACCCCAGGGAGTCCCTATGGCTACACCTTC
clone size: NA
V gene: TRBV19
J gene: TRBJ1-2
D gene: NA

CDR3 protein: CASGTELGRETQYF
CDR3 DNA: TGTGCCAGCGGGACGGAGTTGGGACGGGAGACCCAGTACTTC
clone size: NA
V gene: TRBV18
J gene: TRBJ2-5
D gene: NA

CDR3 protein: CASSWRGTEAFF
CDR3 DNA: TGCGCCAGCAGCTGGAGGGGCACTGAAGCTTTCTTT
clone size: few
V gene: TRBV4-1
J gene: TRBJ1-1
D gene: NA

CDR3 protein: CASRGLASEQYF
CDR3 DNA: TGTGCCAGCAGGGGACTAGCCTCCGAGCAGTACTTC
clone size: NA
V gene: TRBV28
J gene: TRBJ2-7
D gene: TRBD2

CDR3 protein: CASSDTGTGYGYTF
CDR3 DNA: TGCGCCAGCAGTGATACAGGGACGGGCTATGGCTACACCTTC
clone size: NA
V gene: TRBV10-2
J gene: TRBJ1-2
D gene: NA

CDR3 protein: CASSPREDEKLFF
CDR3 DNA: TGTGCCAGCAGTCCCAGGGAGGATGAAAAACTGTTTTTT
clone size: few
V gene: TRBV2
J gene: TRBJ1-4
D gene: NA

CDR3 protein: CASSYLLGGTYEQYF
CDR3 DNA: TGTGCCAGCAGTTACCTCCTGGGAGGCACCTACGAGCAGTACTTC
clone size: NA
V gene: TRBV2
J gene: TRBJ2-7
D gene: NA